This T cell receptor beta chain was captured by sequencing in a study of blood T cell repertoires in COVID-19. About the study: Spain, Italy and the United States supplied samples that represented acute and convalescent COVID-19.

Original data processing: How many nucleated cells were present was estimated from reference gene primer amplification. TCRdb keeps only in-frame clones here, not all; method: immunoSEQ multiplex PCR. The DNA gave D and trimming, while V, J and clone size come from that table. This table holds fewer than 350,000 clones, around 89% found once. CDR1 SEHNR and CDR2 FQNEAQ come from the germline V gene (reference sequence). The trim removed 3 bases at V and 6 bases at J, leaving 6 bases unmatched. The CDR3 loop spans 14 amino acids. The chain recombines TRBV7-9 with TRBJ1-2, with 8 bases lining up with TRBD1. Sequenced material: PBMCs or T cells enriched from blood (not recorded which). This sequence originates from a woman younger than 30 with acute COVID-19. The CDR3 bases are TGTGCCAGCAGCTTCGGACAGGGCAACAATGGCTACACCTTC. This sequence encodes CASSFGQGNNGYTF.